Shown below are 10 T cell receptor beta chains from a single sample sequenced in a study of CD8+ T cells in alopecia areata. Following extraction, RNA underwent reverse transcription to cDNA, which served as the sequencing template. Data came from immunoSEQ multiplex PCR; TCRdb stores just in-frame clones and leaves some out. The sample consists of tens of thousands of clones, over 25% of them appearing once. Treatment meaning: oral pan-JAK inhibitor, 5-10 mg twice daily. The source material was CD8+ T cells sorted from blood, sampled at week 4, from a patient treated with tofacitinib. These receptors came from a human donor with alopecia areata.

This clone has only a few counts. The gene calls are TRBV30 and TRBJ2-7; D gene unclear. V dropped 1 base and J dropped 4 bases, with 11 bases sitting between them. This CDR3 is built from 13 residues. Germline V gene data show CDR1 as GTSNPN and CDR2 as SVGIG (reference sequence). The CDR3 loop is CAWSGSLLYEQYF. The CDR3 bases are TGTGCCTGGAGTGGTAGCCTCTTGTACGAGCAGTACTTC.

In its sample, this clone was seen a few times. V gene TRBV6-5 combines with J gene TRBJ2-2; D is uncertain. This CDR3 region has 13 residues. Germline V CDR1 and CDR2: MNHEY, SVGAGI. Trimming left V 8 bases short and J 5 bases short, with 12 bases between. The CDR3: CASGIKGTGELFF. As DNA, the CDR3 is TGTGCCAGCGGAATTAAGGGAACCGGGGAGCTGTTTTTT.

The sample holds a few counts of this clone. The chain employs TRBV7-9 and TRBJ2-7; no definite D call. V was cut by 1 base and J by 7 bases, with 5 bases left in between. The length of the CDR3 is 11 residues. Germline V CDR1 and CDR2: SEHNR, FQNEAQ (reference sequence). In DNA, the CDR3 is TGTGCCAGCAGCTTAGTGGAAGAGCAGTACTTC. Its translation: CASSLVEEQYF.

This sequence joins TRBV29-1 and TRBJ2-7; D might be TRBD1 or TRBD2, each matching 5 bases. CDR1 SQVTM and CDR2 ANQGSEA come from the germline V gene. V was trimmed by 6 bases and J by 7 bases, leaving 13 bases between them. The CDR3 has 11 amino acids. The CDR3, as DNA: TGCAGCGTGCTTTCGGGACGGGAGCAGTACTTC. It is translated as CSVLSGREQYF.

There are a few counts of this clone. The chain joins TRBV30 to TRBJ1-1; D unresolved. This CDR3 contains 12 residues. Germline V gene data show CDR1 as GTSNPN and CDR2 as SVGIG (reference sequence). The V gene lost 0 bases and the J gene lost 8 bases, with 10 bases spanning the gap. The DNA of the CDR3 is TGTGCCTGGAGTGTACCGAGTGAGGAAGCTTTCTTT. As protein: CAWSVPSEEAFF. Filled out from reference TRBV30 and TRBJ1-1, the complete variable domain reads SQTIHQWPATLVQPVGSPLSLECTVEGTSNPNLYWYRQAAGRGLQLLFYSVGIGQISSEVPQNLSASRPQDRQFILSSKKLLLSDSGFYLCAWSVPSEEAFFGQGTRLTVV.

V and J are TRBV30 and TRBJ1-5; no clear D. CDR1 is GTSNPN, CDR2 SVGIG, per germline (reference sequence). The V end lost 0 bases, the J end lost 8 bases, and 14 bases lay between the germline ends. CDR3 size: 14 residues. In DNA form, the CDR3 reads TGTGCCTGGAGTGTTTTGGGAAGTGGCGAGCCCCAGCATTTT. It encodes CAWSVLGSGEPQHF.

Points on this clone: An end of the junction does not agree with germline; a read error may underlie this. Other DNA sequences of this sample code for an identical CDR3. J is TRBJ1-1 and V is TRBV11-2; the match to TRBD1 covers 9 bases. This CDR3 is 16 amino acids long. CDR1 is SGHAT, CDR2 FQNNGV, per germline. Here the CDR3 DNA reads TGCGCCAGCAGCCAAGTTGTCGGGACAGGGCACTTCGGAGCTTTCTTT. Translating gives CASSQVVGTGHFGAFF.

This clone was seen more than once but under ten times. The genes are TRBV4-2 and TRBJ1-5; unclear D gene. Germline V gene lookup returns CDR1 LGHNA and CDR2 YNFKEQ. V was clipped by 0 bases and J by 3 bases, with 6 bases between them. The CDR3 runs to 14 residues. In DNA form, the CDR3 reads TGTGCCAGCAGCCAAGAGGGAAACAATCAGCCCCAGCATTTT. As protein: CASSQEGNNQPQHF.

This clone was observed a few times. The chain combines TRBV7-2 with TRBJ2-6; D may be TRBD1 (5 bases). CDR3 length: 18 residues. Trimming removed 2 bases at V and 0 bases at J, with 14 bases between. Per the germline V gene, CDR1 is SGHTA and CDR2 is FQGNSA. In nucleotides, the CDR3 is TGTGCCAGCAGCTTATCACTGGGGCCGCCCTCTGGGGCCAACGTCCTGACTTTC. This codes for CASSLSLGPPSGANVLTF. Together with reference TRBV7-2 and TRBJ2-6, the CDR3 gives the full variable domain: GAGVSQSPSNKVTEKGKDVELRCDPISGHTALYWYRQSLGQGLEFLIYFQGNSAPDKSGLPSDRFSAERTGGSVSTLTIQRTQQEDSAVYLCASSLSLGPPSGANVLTFGAGSRLTVL.

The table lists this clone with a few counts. In DNA form, the CDR3 reads TGCAGCGTCCCTCGCGTGGGAACGCAGTATTTT. It is translated as CSVPRVGTQYF. The chain uses TRBV29-1 and TRBJ2-3; D ambiguous. Per the germline V gene, CDR1 is SQVTM and CDR2 is ANQGSEA. This CDR3 contains 11 residues. V was pared by 6 bases and J by 9 bases, with 13 bases between.